This note documents a single T cell receptor (beta chain) sequence. No cognate antigen has been identified for it. Base qualities are missing; no much larger clone stands one base away. In total, 500 to 700 healthy bone marrow donors made up the cohort. At the time of sampling, every cohort member was nominally healthy, though immune exposures that went unrecorded were likely present. The donor tested CMV seropositive and was one of the 289 seropositive cohort members. A peripheral blood sample was provided by each donor, and peripheral blood mononuclear cells were used for TCR beta sequencing. The Qiagen DNeasy Blood Extraction Kit was used to extract genomic DNA from the blood cell samples. Library preparation was by the immunoSEQ multiplex PCR assay. A mixture of 60 forward primers for TCR Vbeta segments and 13 reverse primers for TCR Jbeta segments was used in the multiplex PCR. Amplification of the CDR3 region of rearranged TCR beta genes was performed with a multiplex PCR assay on genomic DNA. The amplified TCR beta libraries were sequenced on the Illumina HiSeq System as 87-base-pair reads. Per the authors' processing: Across the 640 or so repertoires, a later analysis counted roughly 84 million unique TCR beta chains, around 11 million of which were shared by at least two donors. To remove PCR and sequencing errors, raw reads were error-corrected and collapsed into unique sequences using a nearest-neighbor algorithm that merged closely related sequences. CDR3 sequences were aligned to IMGT reference sequences to assign V, D and J gene segments. Each retained sequence needed at least a six-nucleotide match to both a V gene segment and a J gene segment. A rearrangement was called productive if the CDR3 had no stop codons and remained in frame with V and J, and every other rearrangement was called non-productive. CDR3 was defined according to IMGT convention as the region running from the second conserved V-encoded cysteine to the conserved J-encoded phenylalanine. The earlier analysis of about 640 of the donors excluded any sequence lacking an unambiguous match to a single V gene segment. An earlier analysis of over 450 of the donors classified V segments as functional when productive rearrangements were above 56.7% and as segregating when the standard deviation between donors was above 5%. A statistical classification framework was built for diagnosing cytomegalovirus status from the catalog of TCR beta chain sequences. V and J gene assignment, in a later analysis, came from comparing TCR nucleotide sequences with IMGT/GENE-DB human TR gene sequences. The TCRdist pipeline was used in a later analysis to assign CDR3 sequences and most-parsimonious VDJ recombination scenarios. In a later analysis, every TCR beta chain was defined by the combination of its CDR3 amino acid sequence and its V-gene family, and reads without a unique V-gene family were dropped. To address suspected cross-contamination and a sequencing artifact, a later analysis removed 450 to 700 highly shared, low-generation-probability nucleotide sequences. In a later analysis, a clonal expansion index for each public chain was calculated from normalized within-repertoire ranks of inferred template counts. In a later analysis, generation probabilities were computed using a VDJ recombination model fitted to out-of-frame rearrangements, and the results were checked against IGoR. A later analysis scored TCR-TCR, TCR-HLA and TCR-CMV co-occurrence with hypergeometric tests, applying a repertoire-size bias correction to TCR pairs. To estimate false discovery rates, a later analysis permuted the HLA or CMV assignments 20 times. In a later analysis, co-occurring TCRs were grouped with DBSCAN, and TCRdist sequence similarity was added when clustering was performed within HLA-allele-positive subsets. Repertoires with fewer than 30,000 or more than 120,000 public chains were left out of co-occurrence clustering, as were several repertoires with anomalous nucleotide sharing. Held by TCRdb, this immuneACCESS table contains in-frame sequences only and omits some clones. Under half of the omission traces to an unresolved V gene where checked; the cause of the rest is unknown. That table gives V, J and clone size, and the DNA gave D and trimming. Within this sample are 150,000 to 200,000 clones, with approximately 85% of them counted one time only. In total, the top ten clones hold about 10% of the sample.

Spanning cysteine to phenylalanine, the CDR3 consists of 13 amino acids. Only the CDR3 DNA is retained, 39 bases long and in frame from the first base. Reading the germline V gene gives CDR1 SGHTA and CDR2 FQGNSA. V loses 5 bases of germline sequence and J loses 3 bases, and the interval between the two ends is 11 bases. The data derive from a study of cytomegalovirus exposure and HLA in healthy donors (dated by TCRdb to 2016 to 2017). Broadly, across the study: An earlier analysis of approximately 600 of the donors reported approximately 300 Gb of sequence data and some 120 million unique TCR beta sequences from about 179 million T cells. Approximately 330 gigabases of sequencing data and around 90 million unique TCR sequences made up an early release that covered several hundred HLA-typed donors. Of the 300 to 500 genotyped donors, more than 75% were placed in the genetic ancestry cluster associated with self-reported Caucasian donors. The aim of the study was to test whether cataloging public T cell receptors could identify signatures of past pathogen exposure. The study used immunosequencing to profile the T cell repertoires of approximately 650 subjects and linked those repertoires to cytomegalovirus serostatus. In addition to the first cohort of several hundred subjects, a separate validation cohort of over 90 different subjects was used. To predict cytomegalovirus infection status, the study combined high-throughput TCR immunosequencing, statistical association of individual TCRs with disease status, and machine learning. A later analysis re-analyzed previously published TCR beta repertoires from roughly 600 donors and added high-resolution HLA genotyping to study TCR occurrence patterns. The later analysis used no new phenotypic data to find candidate immune exposures, relying instead on TCR beta sequences and their occurrence across donors. In an earlier analysis of a few hundred of the donors, high-throughput TCR beta sequencing was used to judge whether each TCR beta V gene segment behaved as functional or pseudogenic. Donor age, sex, ethnicity and CMV serostatus were compiled alongside the repertoire data. In a later genetic analysis, genome-wide SNP genotypes for about 60% of the 666 donors were used, and that subset was treated as a discovery cohort. All discovery cohort repertoires had been generated using a single sequencing platform. HLA typing covered class I and class II loci at four-digit resolution. The number of donors typed differed by locus, with roughly 629-640 for A, B, C, DRB1 and DQB1, 522 for DQA1, 606 for DPA1, and some 440 for DPB1. Four to six DR-DQ haplotypes were handled as single units for association and clustering, since linkage in the cohort was strong. Across approximately 420 genotyped donors of the cohort, an average of approximately 240,000 unique TCR beta nucleotide sequences per donor were sequenced, and 15% to 20% of those sequences were non-productive.

Overall results and qualifications from the work: This cohort had only TCR beta chains sequenced, and the lack of alpha or paired-chain data limited which features could be detected. For the cohort, immune exposure information was limited to CMV serostatus. Strong co-occurrence of HLA alleles, especially DR and DQ, made assigning TCR associations to individual alleles difficult. Compared with equally common non-associated chains, HLA-associated TCR beta chains in a later analysis were more clonally expanded and had lower generation probabilities. In a later analysis, around 15,000 TCR beta sequences were associated with specific HLA alleles at a false discovery rate of 0.05. Some IMGT-functional V segments, including TRBV6-2 and TRBV6-3, could not be distinguished by the 87-base-pair reads and were therefore excluded. A cluster of highly shared sequence variants was judged likely to be a technical artifact of the sequencing pipeline. A later analysis found that most CMV-associated TCR beta chains appeared HLA-restricted, with HLA associations seemingly driven largely by CMV exposure. The earlier analysis of around 600 of the donors excluded roughly 17 rarely observed V segments, including chromosome 9 orphons, because counts were too low. According to a later analysis, parvovirus B19, influenza, CMV and Epstein-Barr virus appeared linked to several top co-occurrence clusters. HLA typing was unavailable for some donors at each locus, so association tests used only the typed subset. An earlier analysis of around 500 of the donors showed that most TCR beta V segments appeared in productive rearrangements either about 87% or about 30% of the time, which broadly matched IMGT annotations. Correlated functional status among segregating V segments might be attributable to linkage disequilibrium, but an unknown experimental factor could not be ruled out. Most TCR sequences were observed very rarely across donors, whereas some public TCRs were present in many individuals. Three of the identified cytomegalovirus-associated TCR beta chains were confirmed in vitro to be specific for cytomegalovirus antigens. The classifier was reported to diagnose cytomegalovirus status with high specificity and sensitivity in both the original and validation cohorts. Sequencing depth was assumed to be roughly uniform across donors in the presence/absence analyses, though that assumption may not hold. V-gene and J-gene trimming of TCR beta chains was associated with a missense DCLRE1C variant in a later genetic analysis, and the association was replicated in an independent cohort. According to the authors, the approach could potentially be generalized to other disease states and immunological phenotypes. A further reported finding was that TCR beta sequences accurately predicted the HLA-A and HLA-B alleles for most subjects in the first cohort. Compared with the 666-donor mean, donors in an Asian-associated ancestry cluster had fewer N-insertions in productive TCRs, according to a later genetic analysis. According to a later analysis, TCR association rates differed among HLA loci, with DRB1 alleles showing the most associated TCRs and HLA-C alleles showing the fewest. In the study, approximately 160 TCR beta chains were listed as associated with cytomegalovirus.

Sequences were obtained from PBMCs. The sequence links TRBV7-2 to TRBJ2-7; no confident D gene assignment can be made. This TCR was sampled from a middle-aged man in good health and CMV-seropositive. The CDR3 protein sequence reads: CASSRTEGYEQYF. The nucleotides are TGTGCCAGCAGCAGAACAGAAGGCTACGAGCAGTACTTC.